This T cell receptor beta chain was identified in a study of T cell responses to AZD1222 COVID-19 vaccine. Using immunoSEQ multiplex PCR, the repertoire was profiled, and TCRdb retains in-frame clones only, with some absent. The sample contains about 150,000 clones, more than 70% of which appear only once. CDR1 SGHDT and CDR2 YYEEEE come from the germline V gene. The CDR3 runs 14 residues. V was shortened by 2 bases and J by 7 bases, with 13 bases between the two germline ends. This clonotype was obtained from an adult in good health. This material consisted of peripheral blood, taken on day 0 of AZD1222 vaccination. The chain joins TRBV5-6 to TRBJ1-5, with D perhaps matching TRBD1 (6 bases). CDR3 nucleotide sequence: TGTGCCAGCAGCTTTGGGGGGGCACGGCAGCCCCAGCATTTT. The encoded protein is CASSFGGARQPQHF. The entire variable domain, with the rest obtained from reference TRBV5-6 and TRBJ1-5, is as follows: DAGVTQSPTHLIKTRGQQVTLRCSPKSGHDTVSWYQQALGQGPQFIFQYYEEEERQRGNFPDRFSGHQFPNYSSELNVNALLLGDSALYLCASSFGGARQPQHFGDGTRLSIL.